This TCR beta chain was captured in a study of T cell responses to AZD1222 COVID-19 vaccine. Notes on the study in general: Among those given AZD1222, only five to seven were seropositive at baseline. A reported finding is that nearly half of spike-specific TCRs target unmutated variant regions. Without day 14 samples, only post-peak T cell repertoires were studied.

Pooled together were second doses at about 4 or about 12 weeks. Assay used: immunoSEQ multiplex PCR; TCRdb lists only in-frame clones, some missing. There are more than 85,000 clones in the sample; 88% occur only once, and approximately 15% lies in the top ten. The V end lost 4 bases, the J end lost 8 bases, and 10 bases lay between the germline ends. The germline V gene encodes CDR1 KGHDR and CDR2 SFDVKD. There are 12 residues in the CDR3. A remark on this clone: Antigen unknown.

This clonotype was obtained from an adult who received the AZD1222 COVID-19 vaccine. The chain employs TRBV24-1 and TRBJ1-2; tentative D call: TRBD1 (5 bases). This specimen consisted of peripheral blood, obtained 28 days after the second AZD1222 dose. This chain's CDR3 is CATSDAGTGYTF. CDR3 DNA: TGTGCCACCAGTGACGCAGGGACCGGCTACACCTTC.